Listed below are T cell receptor beta chains from one sample, sequenced in a study of cytomegalovirus exposure and HLA in healthy donors. Assay: immunoSEQ multiplex PCR; the TCRdb copy retains only in-frame clones and omits some. The listing contains over 100,000 clones. Sequencing input: PBMCs. These receptor sequences come from a woman aged 40-49 years in good health and CMV-seropositive. Each CDR3 is given with its conserved first and last residue. A D gene is named only where the DNA matches it firmly.

TRBJ1-2 | TRBV4-1 | TRBD1 | CASRQQGSSGYTF | TGCGCCAGCAGACAACAGGGGTCGTCTGGCTACACCTTC
TRBJ2-3 | TRBV11-1 | TRBD1 | CASSGDRGESDTQYF | TGTGCCAGCAGCGGTGACAGGGGGGAATCAGATACGCAGTATTTT
TRBJ2-7 | TRBV19 | TRBD1 | CASSIKGQGYEQYF | TGTGCCAGTAGTATCAAGGGACAGGGCTACGAGCAGTACTTC
TRBJ2-3 | TRBV7-2 | TRBD2 | CASSLVAGGNTQYF | TGTGCCAGCAGCTTAGTAGCGGGAGGGAATACGCAGTATTTT
TRBJ1-1 | TRBV19 | - | CASRLWGQNTEAFF | TGTGCCAGTAGGCTATGGGGACAGAACACTGAAGCTTTCTTT
TRBJ1-2 | TRBV5-1 | TRBD1 | CASSLGTAGFYGYTF | TGCGCCAGCAGCTTAGGGACAGCAGGCTTCTATGGCTACACCTTC
TRBJ2-4 | TRBV15 | - | CATSLASKNIQYF | TGTGCCACCAGTCTCGCGTCTAAAAACATTCAGTACTTC
TRBJ2-7 | TRBV2 | TRBD1 | CASRRGQSYEQYF | TGTGCCAGCCGAAGGGGACAGTCCTACGAGCAGTACTTC
TRBJ2-5 | TRBV9 | TRBD2 | CASSVSGSAETQYF | TGTGCCAGCAGCGTTAGCGGGAGCGCGGAGACCCAGTACTTC
TRBJ2-7 | TRBV19 | TRBD2 | CASPSGRSYEQYF | TGTGCCAGCCCTAGCGGGAGGTCCTACGAGCAGTACTTC
TRBJ2-2 | TRBV7-2 | TRBD2 | CASSLGLAGTGELFF | TGTGCCAGCAGCTTAGGACTAGCGGGCACCGGGGAGCTGTTTTTT
TRBJ2-7 | TRBV5-4 | TRBD2 | CASSQGLAVPYEQYF | TGTGCCAGCAGCCAGGGACTAGCGGTTCCCTACGAGCAGTACTTC
TRBJ2-7 | TRBV11-2 | - | CASSLVGGFANEQYF | TGTGCCAGCAGCTTAGTCGGGGGTTTTGCCAACGAGCAGTACTTC
TRBJ2-7 | TRBV19 | TRBD2 | CASSGTSGSFNEQYF | TGTGCCAGTAGTGGGACTAGCGGGAGTTTCAACGAGCAGTACTTC
TRBJ1-5 | TRBV6-5 | - | CASSYSIRGDQPQHF | TGTGCCAGCAGTTACTCGATTCGGGGAGATCAGCCCCAGCATTTT
TRBJ2-7 | TRBV4-1 | - | CASSQEGSYEQYF | TGCGCCAGCAGCCAAGAAGGGAGCTACGAGCAGTACTTC
TRBJ2-1 | TRBV6-1 | - | CASSETTIYEQFF | TGTGCCAGCAGTGAAACAACTATCTATGAGCAGTTCTTC
TRBJ2-5 | TRBV7-8 | - | CASSLGLIAQNQETQYF | TGTGCCAGCAGCTTAGGACTAATAGCGCAAAACCAAGAGACCCAGTACTTC
TRBJ1-1 | TRBV7-6 | TRBD1 | CASSPTGDTEAFF | TGTGCCAGCAGCCCTACAGGGGACACTGAAGCTTTCTTT
TRBJ1-6 | TRBV5-6 | TRBD1 | CASSLPDRASRSPLHF | TGTGCCAGCAGCTTGCCGGACAGGGCCAGTAGATCACCCCTCCACTTT
TRBJ2-1 | TRBV6-5 | TRBD2 | CASSYHRDYDEQFF | TGTGCCAGCAGTTACCACCGGGACTATGATGAGCAGTTCTTC
TRBJ2-2 | TRBV29-1 | TRBD1 | CSVVKDRLDTGELFF | TGCAGCGTCGTAAAGGACAGGTTAGACACCGGGGAGCTGTTTTTT
TRBJ2-5 | TRBV2 | - | CASTEQTIRQETQYF | TGTGCCAGCACCGAACAGACTATCCGACAAGAGACCCAGTACTTC
TRBJ1-2 | TRBV29-1 | - | CSSFSPQSYGYTF | TGCAGTTCCTTCTCCCCCCAGTCCTATGGCTACACCTTC
TRBJ2-7 | TRBV5-1 | TRBD1 | CASSFWTGSYEQYF | TGCGCCAGCAGCTTCTGGACAGGGTCCTACGAGCAGTACTTC
TRBJ2-2 | TRBV4-1 | TRBD1 | CASSQAAGGIDTGELFF | TGCGCCAGCAGCCAAGCGGCAGGGGGCATCGACACCGGGGAGCTGTTTTTT
TRBJ1-2 | TRBV28 | TRBD1 | CASSSGTEYYTNYGYTF | TGTGCCAGCAGTTCTGGGACAGAGTACTACACTAACTATGGCTACACCTTC
TRBJ1-2 | TRBV5-4 | - | CASSLGGGGGLHYGYTF | TGTGCCAGCAGCTTGGGAGGCGGCGGGGGCCTTCACTATGGCTACACCTTC
TRBJ1-5 | TRBV25-1 | TRBD1 | CASAPGTGAIQPQHF | TGTGCCAGCGCACCCGGGACAGGGGCGATTCAGCCCCAGCATTTT
TRBJ1-2 | TRBV7-9 | - | CASSLGRARGYTF | TGTGCCAGCAGCTTAGGGCGGGCACGGGGCTACACCTTC
TRBJ2-7 | TRBV19 | - | CASSITYSSYEQYF | TGTGCCAGTAGTATTACGTACAGTTCCTACGAGCAGTACTTC
TRBJ2-7 | TRBV18 | - | CASSPLGTKSYEQYF | TGTGCCAGCTCACCACTCGGGACAAAGTCCTACGAGCAGTACTTC
TRBJ2-2 | TRBV4-2 | - | CASSQGMTWGRENTGGLFF | TGTGCCAGCAGCCAAGGGATGACTTGGGGCAGGGAGAACACCGGGGGGCTGTTTTTT
TRBJ2-2 | TRBV19 | TRBD2 | CASSISGLAGPNTGELFF | TGTGCCAGTAGTATATCCGGACTAGCGGGACCGAACACCGGGGAGCTGTTTTTT
TRBJ2-1 | TRBV29-1 | - | CSVEGSSLSLLDNEQFF | TGCAGCGTTGAGGGTTCTAGCCTCTCCCTCTTGGACAATGAGCAGTTCTTC
TRBJ1-1 | TRBV14 | TRBD1 | CASSQGAQGAYTEAFF | TGTGCCAGCAGCCAAGGGGCACAGGGGGCATACACTGAAGCTTTCTTT
TRBJ1-5 | TRBV6-6 | TRBD1 | CASRGRKGADQPQHF | TGTGCCAGCAGGGGTAGGAAGGGGGCGGATCAGCCCCAGCATTTT
TRBJ1-1 | TRBV6-4 | - | CASSDLLRGSTEAFF | TGTGCCAGCAGTGACCTCTTGCGGGGAAGCACTGAAGCTTTCTTT
TRBJ2-1 | TRBV7-9 | TRBD2 | CASSLVRTSVANEQFF | TGTGCCAGCAGCTTAGTCCGGACTAGCGTCGCCAATGAGCAGTTCTTC
TRBJ2-7 | TRBV4-3 | TRBD2 | CASSQGSSGFLYEQYF | TGCGCCAGCAGCCAAGGTTCTAGCGGGTTCCTCTACGAGCAGTACTTC
TRBJ2-7 | TRBV19 | - | CASSIVAGSLDEQYF | TGTGCCAGTAGTATAGTAGCCGGGTCCCTGGACGAGCAGTACTTC
TRBJ2-7 | TRBV14 | TRBD2 | CASSSWDLAGVSYEQYF | TGTGCCAGCAGTTCATGGGATCTAGCGGGAGTCTCCTACGAGCAGTACTTC
TRBJ2-2 | TRBV6-1 | - | CASSAAVTTGELFF | TGTGCCAGCAGTGCCGCAGTAACGACCGGGGAGCTGTTTTTT
TRBJ2-3 | TRBV6-5 | TRBD2 | CASSFRVAGSTDTQYF | TGTGCCAGCAGTTTCCGGGTAGCGGGTAGCACAGATACGCAGTATTTT
TRBJ2-5 | TRBV6-1 | TRBD2 | CASSELAGGPETQYF | TGTGCCAGCAGTGAACTAGCGGGAGGGCCAGAGACCCAGTACTTC
TRBJ2-3 | TRBV5-1 | - | CASRPTGTDTQYF | TGCGCCAGCAGACCTACAGGCACAGATACGCAGTATTTT
TRBJ2-5 | TRBV5-1 | TRBD1 | CASTIGDRGMETQYF | TGCGCCAGCACCATCGGGGACAGGGGCATGGAGACCCAGTACTTC
TRBJ2-1 | TRBV15 | - | CATSSIRGKSYNEQFF | TGTGCCACCAGCAGTATCAGGGGAAAATCCTACAATGAGCAGTTCTTC
TRBJ2-2 | TRBV4-1 | - | CASSQDNGELFF | TGCGCCAGCAGCCAAGACAACGGGGAGCTGTTTTTT